This T cell receptor (beta chain) is drawn from a study of OX40 agonist ivuxolimab in advanced cancers. The overall study: The dose-escalation cohort had hepatocellular carcinoma, melanoma, renal cell or head and neck cancer. A male proportion of approximately 83% was recorded, with mean age roughly 62 years and range 23 to 79. Partial responses, seen in three patients, involved one hepatocellular carcinoma and two cutaneous melanomas.

This clone was seen just once. Samples were taken at baseline and on day 1 of cycles 4 and 7. This CDR3 has 19 residues. Per germline, CDR1 SEHNR and CDR2 FQNEAQ (reference sequence). Deletions cut 4 bases from V and 0 bases from J, with 21 bases between. Profiled with immunoSEQ multiplex PCR; TCRdb holds only in-frame clones, not every one. The sample holds 8,500 to 13,000 clones, approximately 85% seen once. This TCR came from an adult with an advanced solid tumor such as melanoma, head and neck, liver or kidney cancer. Sequenced material: CD4+ or CD8+ T cells sorted from blood, taken in a trial of the OX40 agonist ivuxolimab. V is TRBV7-9 and J is TRBJ2-2; TRBD1 is a possible D gene (5 bases). CDR3 bases: TGTGCCAGCAGCTCTGGGAAAAGGGGTACAGTCGCGAACACCGGGGAGCTGTTTTTT. The encoded protein is CASSSGKRGTVANTGELFF.